These T cell receptor beta chains were read from a single sample in a study of T-cell memory formation after mild COVID-19. TCRdb used MiXCR to reprocess the 5' RACE reads, holding one entry per CDR3 protein. The sample shows 550,000 to 600,000 distinct CDR3 sequences, about 22% of them seen only once. Sequencing was carried out using PBMCs or a T cell subset sorted from them (not recorded which). The receptor source for this set is an adult woman who had mild COVID-19 (a few samples of this study predate the infection). Cell type and time point are not known. Both conserved end residues are part of each CDR3. The D gene is left open where the match is weak. Not every row has a clone size; where given, it reads once, few, many or a size class.

V gene: TRBV12-3/TRBV12-4
CDR3 length: 16
J gene: TRBJ1-2
clone size: -
D gene: -
CDR3 DNA: TGTGCCAGCAGTCCCGCACGATCCGCTTACCTCTATGGCTACACCTTC
CDR3 protein: CASSPARSAYLYGYTF

V gene: TRBV20-1
CDR3 length: 16
J gene: TRBJ2-3
clone size: -
D gene: TRBD2
CDR3 DNA: TGCAGTGCCCTCACCTCTAGCGGGGGGGCCAAAGATACGCAGTATTTT
CDR3 protein: CSALTSSGGAKDTQYF

V gene: TRBV15
CDR3 length: 17
J gene: TRBJ2-7
clone size: -
D gene: -
CDR3 DNA: TGTGCCACCAGCAGAGATTACGGGCAGGGTTATTCCTACGAGCAGTACTTC
CDR3 protein: CATSRDYGQGYSYEQYF

V gene: TRBV12-3/TRBV12-4
CDR3 length: 12
J gene: TRBJ2-2
clone size: -
D gene: -
CDR3 DNA: TGTGCCAGCAGACAAGAGGTGTTGGAGCTGTTTTTT
CDR3 protein: CASRQEVLELFF

V gene: TRBV2
CDR3 length: 12
J gene: TRBJ2-7
clone size: few
D gene: -
CDR3 DNA: TGTGCCTCCCTAACAGGCCCCTACGAGCAGTACTTC
CDR3 protein: CASLTGPYEQYF

V gene: TRBV15
CDR3 length: 17
J gene: TRBJ1-6
clone size: -
D gene: -
CDR3 DNA: TGTGCCACCAGCAGAGATGGAGGGGGAGAGTTATCCTCACCCCTCCACTTT
CDR3 protein: CATSRDGGGELSSPLHF

V gene: TRBV9
CDR3 length: 17
J gene: TRBJ2-1
clone size: once
D gene: TRBD2
CDR3 DNA: TGTGCCAGCAGCGTAGCTACGGGACTAGCGGGAAACAATGAGCAGTTCTTC
CDR3 protein: CASSVATGLAGNNEQFF

V gene: TRBV9
CDR3 length: 15
J gene: TRBJ1-4
clone size: -
D gene: TRBD1
CDR3 DNA: TGTGCCAGCAGCGTAACGGGACAGGGGGAGGGAAAACTGTTTTTT
CDR3 protein: CASSVTGQGEGKLFF

V gene: TRBV19
CDR3 length: 14
J gene: TRBJ1-1
clone size: -
D gene: -
CDR3 DNA: TGTGCCAGTAGTATGGGTCCGGGGGTCACTGAAGCTTTCTTT
CDR3 protein: CASSMGPGVTEAFF

V gene: TRBV5-1
CDR3 length: 16
J gene: TRBJ1-4
clone size: -
D gene: -
CDR3 DNA: TGCGCCAGCAGCTTGAACCCCCCCCGGGGTAATGAAAAACTGTTTTTT
CDR3 protein: CASSLNPPRGNEKLFF

V gene: TRBV12-3/TRBV12-4
CDR3 length: 13
J gene: TRBJ2-7
clone size: -
D gene: -
CDR3 DNA: TGTGCCAGCAGTTTAAGCAACTGGCGCGAGCAGTACTTC
CDR3 protein: CASSLSNWREQYF

V gene: TRBV20-1
CDR3 length: 14
J gene: TRBJ1-2
clone size: -
D gene: TRBD1
CDR3 DNA: TGCAGTGCTAGCGTCCGGGACAGGGACTATGGCTACACCTTC
CDR3 protein: CSASVRDRDYGYTF

V gene: TRBV7-8
CDR3 length: 14
J gene: TRBJ1-2
clone size: -
D gene: -
CDR3 DNA: TGTGCCAGCAGTAGGCGGGACTTTAACTATGGCTACACCTTC
CDR3 protein: CASSRRDFNYGYTF

V gene: TRBV28
CDR3 length: 14
J gene: TRBJ1-3
clone size: few
D gene: -
CDR3 DNA: TGTGCCAGCGTGGAGGGCCACTCTGGAAACACCATATATTTT
CDR3 protein: CASVEGHSGNTIYF

V gene: TRBV29-1
CDR3 length: 12
J gene: TRBJ2-5
clone size: -
D gene: TRBD1
CDR3 DNA: TGCAGCGTCGCGGACAGGGAGGAGACCCAGTACTTC
CDR3 protein: CSVADREETQYF

V gene: TRBV29-1
CDR3 length: 15
J gene: TRBJ1-2
clone size: few
D gene: TRBD1
CDR3 DNA: TGCAGCGTTCAGGACAGGGAAATGTCCTACTATGGCTACACCTTC
CDR3 protein: CSVQDREMSYYGYTF

V gene: TRBV20-1
CDR3 length: 14
J gene: TRBJ1-1
clone size: few
D gene: -
CDR3 DNA: TGCAGTGCTAGAAGGCCTCGAGAGTACACTGAAGCTTTCTTT
CDR3 protein: CSARRPREYTEAFF

V gene: TRBV18
CDR3 length: 17
J gene: TRBJ2-5
clone size: -
D gene: TRBD1
CDR3 DNA: TGTGCCAGCTCACCAAGGACAGGGGGTCAGACCGAAGAGACCCAGTACTTC
CDR3 protein: CASSPRTGGQTEETQYF

V gene: TRBV7-3
CDR3 length: 13
J gene: TRBJ1-2
clone size: few
D gene: -
CDR3 DNA: TGTGCCAGCAGCTTATCGACGACTGGCGGCTACACCTTC
CDR3 protein: CASSLSTTGGYTF

V gene: TRBV5-1
CDR3 length: 14
J gene: TRBJ2-5
clone size: few
D gene: TRBD2
CDR3 DNA: TGCGCCAGCACGGTTAGCGGGGGCCGCGAGACCCAGTACTTC
CDR3 protein: CASTVSGGRETQYF

V gene: TRBV6-1
CDR3 length: 11
J gene: TRBJ1-5
clone size: few
D gene: -
CDR3 DNA: TGTGCCATCTCGAGAGCCGAGCCCCAGCATTTT
CDR3 protein: CAISRAEPQHF

V gene: TRBV14
CDR3 length: 13
J gene: TRBJ2-1
clone size: -
D gene: -
CDR3 DNA: TGTGCCAGCAGCCATTTAGGGTCTGATGAGCAGTTCTTC
CDR3 protein: CASSHLGSDEQFF

V gene: TRBV7-2
CDR3 length: 14
J gene: TRBJ2-3
clone size: -
D gene: -
CDR3 DNA: TGTGCCAGCAGTTTCTCTCGGGCAGCAGATACGCAGTATTTT
CDR3 protein: CASSFSRAADTQYF

V gene: TRBV11-2
CDR3 length: 14
J gene: TRBJ2-3
clone size: few
D gene: -
CDR3 DNA: TGTGCCAGCAGCCCCCATAACGATTGGAATACGCAGTATTTT
CDR3 protein: CASSPHNDWNTQYF

V gene: TRBV5-1
CDR3 length: 14
J gene: TRBJ2-1
clone size: -
D gene: TRBD1
CDR3 DNA: TGCGCCAGCAGCGAGGACAGGGGCTACAATGAGCAGTTCTTC
CDR3 protein: CASSEDRGYNEQFF

V gene: TRBV18
CDR3 length: 17
J gene: TRBJ1-3
clone size: -
D gene: -
CDR3 DNA: TGTGCCAGCTCACCGTCCCCCCTCTCCTCCTCTGGAAACACCATATATTTT
CDR3 protein: CASSPSPLSSSGNTIYF

V gene: TRBV12-3/TRBV12-4
CDR3 length: 12
J gene: TRBJ2-1
clone size: -
D gene: -
CDR3 DNA: TGTGCCAGCAAGGGCCAGGACAATGAGCAGTTCTTC
CDR3 protein: CASKGQDNEQFF

V gene: TRBV3-1
CDR3 length: 15
J gene: TRBJ1-1
clone size: few
D gene: TRBD1
CDR3 DNA: TGTGCCAGCAGCCAAACGACAGGGCGCCCCACTGAAGCTTTCTTT
CDR3 protein: CASSQTTGRPTEAFF

V gene: TRBV6-5
CDR3 length: 15
J gene: TRBJ1-2
clone size: few
D gene: -
CDR3 DNA: TGTGCCAGCAGTAGACTACAGGACGCTCTCTATGGCTACACCTTC
CDR3 protein: CASSRLQDALYGYTF

V gene: TRBV5-1
CDR3 length: 15
J gene: TRBJ2-1
clone size: -
D gene: TRBD2
CDR3 DNA: TGCGCCAGCAGCTTGGAGCGGGGGGGAAACAATGAGCAGTTCTTC
CDR3 protein: CASSLERGGNNEQFF

V gene: TRBV29-1
CDR3 length: 18
J gene: TRBJ2-1
clone size: -
D gene: TRBD2
CDR3 DNA: TGCAGCGTAGGGTCGGATAGCGGGAGATCCTTGTCCTACAATGAGCAGTTCTTC
CDR3 protein: CSVGSDSGRSLSYNEQFF

V gene: TRBV6-2/TRBV6-3
CDR3 length: 12
J gene: TRBJ2-1
clone size: -
D gene: -
CDR3 DNA: TGTGCCAGCGCCCCAAGGGGGAGCGAGCAGTTCTTC
CDR3 protein: CASAPRGSEQFF

V gene: TRBV7-7
CDR3 length: 14
J gene: TRBJ2-5
clone size: many
D gene: -
CDR3 DNA: TGTGCTAGCAGCTTAGATATTACCACGGAGACCCAGTACTTC
CDR3 protein: CASSLDITTETQYF

V gene: TRBV6-6
CDR3 length: 18
J gene: TRBJ1-4
clone size: many
D gene: TRBD1
CDR3 DNA: TGTGCCAGCAGTCACTCCCTACAGGGGACAGCAACTAATGAAAAACTGTTTTTT
CDR3 protein: CASSHSLQGTATNEKLFF

V gene: TRBV7-9
CDR3 length: 14
J gene: TRBJ2-5
clone size: -
D gene: TRBD2
CDR3 DNA: TGTGCCAGCGGGCCGGGACTAGCGGAAGAGACCCAGTACTTC
CDR3 protein: CASGPGLAEETQYF

V gene: TRBV10-3
CDR3 length: 15
J gene: TRBJ1-1
clone size: -
D gene: TRBD1
CDR3 DNA: TGTGCCATCACCGGGGACAGGGCGGGGAACACTGAAGCTTTCTTT
CDR3 protein: CAITGDRAGNTEAFF

V gene: TRBV7-9
CDR3 length: 15
J gene: TRBJ1-4
clone size: few
D gene: TRBD1
CDR3 DNA: TGTGCCAGCACCGAGGGGGCCGCAACTAATGAAAAACTGTTTTTT
CDR3 protein: CASTEGAATNEKLFF

V gene: TRBV2
CDR3 length: 15
J gene: TRBJ1-5
clone size: once
D gene: -
CDR3 DNA: TGTGCCAGCACTAAGGACGGATTTAGCAATCAGCCCCAGCATTTT
CDR3 protein: CASTKDGFSNQPQHF

V gene: TRBV12-3/TRBV12-4
CDR3 length: 15
J gene: TRBJ2-1
clone size: -
D gene: TRBD2
CDR3 DNA: TGTGCCAGCAGCTTACTAGCGGGAAGAATCGATGAGCAGTTCTTC
CDR3 protein: CASSLLAGRIDEQFF

V gene: TRBV11-1
CDR3 length: 14
J gene: TRBJ1-1
clone size: few
D gene: -
CDR3 DNA: TGTGCCAGCAGCTCCAACAGAGGGGGCACTGAAGCTTTCTTT
CDR3 protein: CASSSNRGGTEAFF

V gene: TRBV7-9
CDR3 length: 17
J gene: TRBJ2-6
clone size: -
D gene: -
CDR3 DNA: TGTGCCAGCAGCCAGGGATACTCGGGCTCTGGGGCCAACGTCCTGACTTTC
CDR3 protein: CASSQGYSGSGANVLTF

V gene: TRBV11-2
CDR3 length: 14
J gene: TRBJ2-3
clone size: few
D gene: TRBD2
CDR3 DNA: TGTGCCAGCAGCTACGGACTAGCGGGAGATACGCAGTATTTT
CDR3 protein: CASSYGLAGDTQYF

V gene: TRBV2
CDR3 length: 13
J gene: TRBJ1-1
clone size: few
D gene: -
CDR3 DNA: TGTGCCAGCAGCGTAGAGGAGGCCACTGAAGCTTTCTTT
CDR3 protein: CASSVEEATEAFF

V gene: TRBV7-8
CDR3 length: 16
J gene: TRBJ2-3
clone size: -
D gene: -
CDR3 DNA: TGTGCCAGCAGCTTTTGGTCGAGGGTGCGCACAGATACGCAGTATTTT
CDR3 protein: CASSFWSRVRTDTQYF

V gene: TRBV5-1
CDR3 length: 15
J gene: TRBJ2-7
clone size: many
D gene: -
CDR3 DNA: TGCGCCAGCAGCTTGCCGGGGGCGAGCTCCTACGAGCAGTACTTC
CDR3 protein: CASSLPGASSYEQYF

V gene: TRBV6-2/TRBV6-3
CDR3 length: 17
J gene: TRBJ1-1
clone size: few
D gene: -
CDR3 DNA: TGTGCCAGCAGTTCAACATACAGGTCCTTACCGAGGCCTGAAGCTTTCTTT
CDR3 protein: CASSSTYRSLPRPEAFF

V gene: TRBV11-2
CDR3 length: 15
J gene: TRBJ2-1
clone size: many
D gene: -
CDR3 DNA: TGTGCCAGCAGCTTAGATATCGGCCGTCGGGGTGAGCAGTTCTTC
CDR3 protein: CASSLDIGRRGEQFF

V gene: TRBV18
CDR3 length: 15
J gene: TRBJ2-7
clone size: few
D gene: TRBD1
CDR3 DNA: TGTGCCAGCTCATCATCCGGGACAGGGTCGAACGAGCAGTACTTC
CDR3 protein: CASSSSGTGSNEQYF

V gene: TRBV7-2
CDR3 length: 15
J gene: TRBJ2-5
clone size: -
D gene: TRBD2
CDR3 DNA: TGTGCCAGCAGCTTAGACGGGACTAGCGGGGAGACCCAGTACTTC
CDR3 protein: CASSLDGTSGETQYF

V gene: TRBV5-1
CDR3 length: 15
J gene: TRBJ2-1
clone size: few
D gene: TRBD2
CDR3 DNA: TGCGCCAGCAGCTTCGGCGGGAGGGGGTACAATGAGCAGTTCTTC
CDR3 protein: CASSFGGRGYNEQFF

V gene: TRBV7-3
CDR3 length: 17
J gene: TRBJ2-3
clone size: -
D gene: -
CDR3 DNA: TGTGCCAGCAGCCCTAACCCCCCGGGCTCACTACCAGATACGCAGTATTTT
CDR3 protein: CASSPNPPGSLPDTQYF

V gene: TRBV9
CDR3 length: 16
J gene: TRBJ2-3
clone size: few
D gene: -
CDR3 DNA: TGTGCCAGCAGTGAATCAGGGCGATTAGGCACAGATACGCAGTATTTT
CDR3 protein: CASSESGRLGTDTQYF

V gene: TRBV6-5
CDR3 length: 15
J gene: TRBJ1-2
clone size: -
D gene: -
CDR3 DNA: TGTGCCAGCAGTTACAGGCCCGGGGGGCGTTATGGCTACACCTTC
CDR3 protein: CASSYRPGGRYGYTF

V gene: TRBV6-6
CDR3 length: 15
J gene: TRBJ1-4
clone size: few
D gene: -
CDR3 DNA: TGTGCCAGCAGTTCCGGGACAAGGACGGTGGAAAAACTGTTTTTT
CDR3 protein: CASSSGTRTVEKLFF

V gene: TRBV12-3/TRBV12-4
CDR3 length: 16
J gene: TRBJ2-7
clone size: -
D gene: -
CDR3 DNA: TGTGCCAGCAGTTTAAGGAGGGGATACGGGACCTACGAGCAGTACTTC
CDR3 protein: CASSLRRGYGTYEQYF